This T cell receptor beta chain stems from a study of molecular identifiers for immune sequencing clone quantification. Preparation of naive CD8 libraries involved roughly 17,000 to 1,000,000 sorted cells and 10%, 30% or 50% RNA. Germline CDR1 MDHEN, CDR2 SYDVKM. The CDR3 is 15 residues long. V gave up 3 bases and J gave up 4 bases, with 15 bases separating them. Study-wide results and caveats: It was shown that clones above 20 RNA copies held over 98% of effector molecules, but under 1% in naive cells.

Generation of bulk TCR libraries relied on previously described methods and listed TCR primers. TCRdb fed the PCR reads into MiXCR, producing one record per CDR3 protein. Of fewer than 350,000 distinct CDR3 sequences in the sample, about a fifth were seen once. This clonotype has ten or more counts. What it binds is unknown. The V and J genes are TRBV28 and TRBJ1-2; unclear D gene. The sequence was collected from a human donor in good health. Some libraries in this study had Jurkat cell RNA spiked in. The sequencing input was naive CD8+ T cells from blood, with Jurkat cell RNA spiked in. As for subset: FACS-sorted CD8+CD4-CCR7+CD45RA+ naive T cells. CDR3 coding DNA: TGTGCCAGCAGTTTCCCTCCTCCCCTAGGCTATGGCTACACCTTC. It specifies CASSFPPPLGYGYTF.